This T cell receptor beta chain is from a study of OX40 agonist ivuxolimab in advanced cancers. Background for the entire study: Ivuxolimab, which targeted the costimulatory receptor OX40 (CD134), was an agonistic, fully human IgG2 monoclonal antibody. Intravenous ivuxolimab was administered to patients every 2 weeks at six dose levels: 0.01, 0.1, 0.3, 1.5, 3 and 10 mg/kg. Among the 52 dose-escalation patients, some 19 had hepatocellular carcinoma, roughly 15 melanoma, 9 renal cell carcinoma and 9 head and neck cancer. In the dose-escalation cohort, around 80% of patients were male, and the mean age was approximately 60 years with a range of about 20 to 80. Prior anti-PD-1, anti-PD-L1 or anti-CTLA-4 therapy was permitted, and checkpoint inhibitors had been received by 30% to 40% of dose-escalation patients. Partial responses were achieved by three dose-escalation patients, of whom one had hepatocellular carcinoma and two had cutaneous melanoma. The purpose of peripheral TCRbeta sequencing was to test whether ivuxolimab changed TCR sequence diversity and led to clonal T-cell expansion. The paper describes the monotherapy dose-escalation part (N ≈ 49 patients) of the phase I trial of ivuxolimab.

Paper-wide results and their limitations: In the 0.1-3.0 mg/kg groups, partial responders had among the lowest normalized peripheral clonal expansion, particularly in CD8+ T cells. The antigen specificity of the clonally expanded peripheral T cells was not determined. After ivuxolimab, CD8+ T cells had more expanded clones than CD4+ T cells on average. At doses of 0.1 to 3.0 mg/kg, clonal expansion of both CD4+ and CD8+ blood T cells was observed from baseline to week 6. Low levels of normalized T-cell clonal expansion were also seen in some patients who did not respond.

About this clone itself: The antigen it binds to is not known. No qualities accompany the bases; no much larger clone lies one base away.

The trial excluded patients who had a history of autoimmune disease or were on systemic immunosuppression. Peripheral blood for TCR sequencing was collected from all dose cohorts at baseline, on cycle 4 day 1, and on cycle 7 day 1. The samples were drawn from a first-in-human, open-label, multicenter phase I dose-escalation trial of ivuxolimab. Adults with locally advanced or metastatic melanoma, renal cell, hepatocellular, or head and neck squamous cell carcinoma were enrolled in the trial. CD4+ and CD8+ T cells were sorted separately from peripheral blood before TCR sequencing. CDR1 and CDR2 are read off the germline V gene (reference sequence) as SGHNT and YYREEE. The V end loses 3 bases and the J end loses 5 bases, and a stretch of 13 bases separates them. Counted from cysteine to phenylalanine, this CDR3 has 14 amino acids. Just the 42-base CDR3 DNA is kept, in frame starting at base 1. For sequencing of the TCRbeta CDR3 region, genomic DNA was extracted from the sorted cells. TCRbeta CDR3 regions were sequenced using the immunoSEQ Assay. The table comes from immuneACCESS by way of TCRdb, which keeps in-frame sequences with V and J called. Part of the clones is missing from these tables; in studies checked, under half for an unresolved V gene and the rest for unknown reasons. The sample records some 50,000 clones, more than 75% of which are singletons. Of the sample, roughly 13% falls within the top ten clones.

Rearrangement joined TRBV5-4 to TRBJ2-3; the D gene is possibly TRBD2, with 6 bases matching. The specimen comprised CD4+ or CD8+ T cells sorted from blood, sampled in a trial of the OX40 agonist ivuxolimab. The clonotype originates from an adult with an advanced solid tumor such as melanoma, head and neck, liver or kidney cancer. The nucleotides read TGTGCCAGCAGCTCGCCTGTGGGGGGAGATACGCAGTATTTT. This yields the protein CASSSPVGGDTQYF.